One and the same sample provided the 21 T cell receptor beta chains below, sequenced in a study of PD-1 blockade in classical Hodgkin lymphoma. Clones were sequenced by immunoSEQ multiplex PCR, and TCRdb holds only the in-frame ones, with some missing. The sample shows more than 75,000 clones, just over 90% of them seen only once. Regarding time point: cycle 4 day 1 (C4D1), after more than five weeks of nivolumab. Each patient experienced a relapse that followed autologous stem cell transplantation, and brentuximab vedotin exposure varied. Sequenced here: peripheral blood mononuclear cells (PBMCs), sampled before the fourth cycle of nivolumab. Receptors were obtained from a human donor with classical Hodgkin lymphoma.

This sequence joins TRBV29-1 and TRBJ1-4; a possible D gene is TRBD1 (5 bases). Germline V gene data show CDR1 as SQVTM and CDR2 as ANQGSEA. This CDR3 has 12 residues. The V gene lost 7 bases and the J gene lost 5 bases, with 11 bases spanning the gap. Here the CDR3 DNA reads TGCAGCGCAGACAGTCCAAATGAAAAACTGTTTTTT. This sequence encodes CSADSPNEKLFF.

The chain is built from TRBV5-4 and TRBJ2-3; D possibly corresponds to TRBD2 (5 bases). The CDR3 contains 16 residues. Trimming removed 0 bases from V and 0 bases from J, with 11 bases in between. Germline V gene data show CDR1 as SGHNT and CDR2 as YYREEE (reference sequence). CDR3 sequence reads: CASSLVSSLSTDTQYF. The CDR3 DNA reads TGTGCCAGCAGCTTGGTATCTAGCCTAAGCACAGATACGCAGTATTTT.

The chain couples TRBV7-9 to TRBJ2-5; D unclear. The germline V and J ends were trimmed by 3 bases and 5 bases, with 7 bases remaining between them. CDR1 is SEHNR and CDR2 is FQNEAQ in the germline V gene (reference sequence). The length of the CDR3 is 12 residues. CDR3 amino acids: CASSFARETQYF. The CDR3 DNA reads as TGTGCCAGCAGCTTTGCCAGGGAGACCCAGTACTTC.

The chain employs TRBV27 and TRBJ2-3; unclear D gene. CDR3 length equals 15 residues. V was clipped by 2 bases and J by 0 bases, with 9 bases between them. Germline assignment: CDR1 MNHEY and CDR2 SMNVEV (reference sequence). CDR3 in amino acids: CASSLQVPSTDTQYF. DNA of the CDR3: TGTGCCAGCAGTTTACAAGTTCCTAGCACAGATACGCAGTATTTT.

The chain joins TRBV2 to TRBJ2-1; possibly TRBD2 for D (6 bases). This CDR3 spans 15 amino acids. V gave up 6 bases and J gave up 4 bases, with 16 bases separating them. The germline V gene has CDR1 SNHLY and CDR2 FYNNEI. CDR3 sequence: CASSGRLGPYNEQFF. The CDR3 DNA is TGTGCCAGCAGCGGCAGACTAGGTCCGTACAATGAGCAGTTCTTC. The full variable domain, with the rest looked up from reference TRBV2 and TRBJ2-1, is EPEVTQTPSHQVTQMGQEVILRCVPISNHLYFYWYRQILGQKVEFLVSFYNNEISEKSEIFDDQFSVERPDGSNFTLKIRSTKLEDSAMYFCASSGRLGPYNEQFFGPGTRLTVL.

Worth noting for this clone: One end of the junction does not line up with germline, which may come from a read error. The chain combines TRBV6-1 with TRBJ2-5; D may be TRBD1 or TRBD2 (5 bases each). The germline gives CDR1 MNHNS, CDR2 SASEGT. CDR3 size: 15 residues. CDR3 protein: CASSPLRDLQGTQYF. CDR3 coding DNA: TGTGCCAGCAGTCCCTTACGGGACCTCCAAGGGACCCAGTACTTC.

The chain couples TRBV25-1 to TRBJ2-1; D might be TRBD1 (6 bases). The V gene's germline CDR1 is MGHDK and CDR2 SYGVNS. The ends were cut back, 4 bases at V and 8 bases at J, with 9 bases in the middle. CDR3 length: 12 amino acids. The CDR3, as DNA: TGTGCCAGCAGTGCACAGGGAGATGAGCAGTTCTTC. Translation: CASSAQGDEQFF.

J is TRBJ2-1 and V is TRBV5-1; D is possibly TRBD2 (6 bases). From germline, CDR1 is SGHRS and CDR2 YFSETQ. V lost 3 bases to trimming and J lost 9 bases, with 22 bases between them. This CDR3 comprises 16 residues. The chain's CDR3 is CASSSSRDLGTGEQFF. DNA for the CDR3: TGCGCCAGCAGCTCGTCTAGGGACTTGGGTACAGGTGAGCAGTTCTTC.

The chain is built from TRBV6-6 and TRBJ2-1, with TRBD2 identical over 8 bases. Germline-derived CDR1 and CDR2 are MNHNY and SVGAGI (reference sequence). The CDR3 contains 14 residues. Trimming took 10 bases from V and 9 from J; bases not matched to a gene: 14. As DNA, the CDR3 is TGTGCCACCCTGGGACGGGGGGGAGCGGTTGAGCAGTTCTTC. Translating it yields CATLGRGGAVEQFF.

This clone was counted once. The chain uses TRBV25-1 and TRBJ2-7; D call uncertain. V was trimmed by 4 bases and J by 6 bases, leaving 10 bases between them. CDR1 and CDR2 from the germline V gene are MGHDK and SYGVNS. The CDR3 consists of 12 residues. This CDR3 reads CASSVVGGEQYF. The CDR3, as DNA: TGTGCCAGCAGTGTAGTGGGTGGCGAGCAGTACTTC.

The genes are TRBV10-3 and TRBJ2-7, with TRBD1 identical over 10 bases. The CDR3 runs 15 residues. From germline, CDR1 is ENHRY and CDR2 SYGVKD. V shed 5 bases and J 5 bases; nucleotides not matched to a gene: 9. The CDR3 DNA sequence: TGTGCCATCAGTCAGAGGACAGGGGGTATCAACGAGCAGTACTTC. This translates into CAISQRTGGINEQYF.

This clone occurred once. The V gene is TRBV28, the J gene TRBJ2-7; 7 bases fit TRBD1. V shed 3 bases and J 7 bases; nucleotides not matched to a gene: 9. The CDR3 length is 14 residues. Germline lookup yields CDR1 MDHEN and CDR2 SYDVKM. The CDR3 coding sequence is TGTGCCAGCAGTTTTCCAGGGGGTCTTGGGGAGCAGTACTTC. Amino acid sequence: CASSFPGGLGEQYF.

The chain recombines TRBV6-5 with TRBJ1-2, with D tentatively TRBD1 (6 bases). The V end lost 6 bases, the J end lost 6 bases, and 20 bases lay between the germline ends. The length of the CDR3 is 15 residues. Per the germline V gene, CDR1 is MNHEY and CDR2 is SVGAGI. Here the CDR3 reads CASSRNLRDKDGYTF. The CDR3 DNA sequence: TGTGCCAGCAGCCGCAACCTCCGGGACAAGGATGGCTACACCTTC.

The chain links TRBV4-1 to TRBJ2-5; 7 bases are shared with TRBD1. The V and J ends lost 2 bases and 2 bases, in that order; junction bases with no gene match: 5. This CDR3 contains 15 residues. Germline CDR1 is MGHRA and CDR2 is YSYEKL. In DNA form, the CDR3 reads TGCGCCAGCAGCCAATATGGGACAGCGCAAGAGACCCAGTACTTC. Translated: CASSQYGTAQETQYF.

V is TRBV15 and J is TRBJ2-7, with 7 bases matching TRBD2. Trimming cost V 6 bases and J 4 bases; bases outside gene matches: 9. CDR3 length: 14 amino acids. Germline CDR1 and CDR2: LNHNV and YYDKDF (reference sequence). CDR3 residues: CATRSSGTSYEQYF. As DNA, the CDR3 is TGTGCCACCAGGTCGAGCGGGACGAGTTACGAGCAGTACTTC.

The chain couples TRBV28 to TRBJ1-5; D may be TRBD1 (5 bases). This CDR3 has 15 residues. V was cut by 5 bases and J by 10 bases, with 21 bases left in between. Per the germline V gene, CDR1 is MDHEN and CDR2 is SYDVKM. The CDR3 DNA is TGTGCCAGCAGTCCCCCCGGCAGGGCCCTTCGACCCCAGCATTTT. Amino acids: CASSPPGRALRPQHF.

The rearrangement links TRBV7-2 to TRBJ2-1; D might be TRBD2 (6 bases). V was shortened by 0 bases and J by 3 bases, with 30 bases between the two germline ends. From germline, CDR1 is SGHTA and CDR2 FQGNSA. The CDR3 is 22 residues long. The CDR3 protein is CASSLARTTPGVPRRGYNEQFF. CDR3 DNA sequence: TGTGCCAGCAGCTTAGCAAGGACCACCCCGGGGGTCCCTCGACGGGGCTACAATGAGCAGTTCTTC.

As to this clone: One end of the junction is discordant with germline, which a read error may explain. The V gene is TRBV5-3, the J gene TRBJ2-7, with D possibly TRBD2 on 5 matching bases. TRBV5-3 is assigned to the ORF class and has an uncertain function. CDR3 length: 13 amino acids. CDR3 sequence: CASSLQRNYEQYF. The CDR3, as DNA: TGTGCCAGCAGCTTGCAGCGGAACTACGAGCAGTACTTC.

The rearrangement links TRBV19 to TRBJ1-5; maybe TRBD1 (5 bases). Germline V CDR1 and CDR2: LNHDA, SQIVND (reference sequence). The CDR3 has 12 residues. V shed 4 bases and J shed 15 bases, with 16 bases lying between them. As DNA, the CDR3 is TGTGCCAGTAGTACCCGACAGACCCCCGCGCATTTT. Translating it yields CASSTRQTPAHF.

The chain is built from TRBV30 and TRBJ1-1, with 10 nucleotides matching TRBD1. The CDR3 is 15 residues long. Trimming took 5 bases from V and 1 from J; bases not matched to a gene: 7. Germline-derived CDR1 and CDR2 are GTSNPN and SVGIG (reference sequence). The CDR3 region has the DNA TGTGCCTGGTCCCGGACAGGGGGGGCGAACACTGAAGCTTTCTTT. Encoded protein: CAWSRTGGANTEAFF.

The chain is built from TRBV6-5 and TRBJ1-1, with D possibly TRBD1 on 6 matching bases. Germline loops: CDR1 MNHEY, CDR2 SVGAGI. Trimming stripped 0 bases from V and 5 bases from J, with 13 bases between. The CDR3 runs to 15 residues. The CDR3 spells CASSYSRGLGTEAFF. As DNA, the CDR3 is TGTGCCAGCAGTTACTCCCGGGGGCTGGGGACTGAAGCTTTCTTT.